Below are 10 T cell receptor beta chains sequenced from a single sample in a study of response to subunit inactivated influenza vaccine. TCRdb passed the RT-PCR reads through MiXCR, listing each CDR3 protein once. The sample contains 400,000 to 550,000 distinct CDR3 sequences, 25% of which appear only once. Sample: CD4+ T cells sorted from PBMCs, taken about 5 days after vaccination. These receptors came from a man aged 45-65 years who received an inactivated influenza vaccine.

CDR3: CASSPPGVIYYGYTF. The CDR3 DNA sequence: TGTGCCAGCAGTCCACCGGGGGTGATCTACTATGGCTACACCTTC. The chain couples TRBV12-3 or TRBV12-4 to TRBJ1-2; D perhaps matches TRBD1 (5 bases). The CDR3 is 15 residues long. Trimming left V 5 bases short and J 3 bases short, with 16 bases between.

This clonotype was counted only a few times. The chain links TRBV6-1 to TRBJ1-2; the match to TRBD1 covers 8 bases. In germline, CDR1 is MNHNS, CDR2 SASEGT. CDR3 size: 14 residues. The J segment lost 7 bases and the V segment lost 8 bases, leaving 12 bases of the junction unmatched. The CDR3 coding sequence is TGTGCCAGCGTAACGGGCCAGGGGGCGCCTGGCTACACCTTC. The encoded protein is CASVTGQGAPGYTF.

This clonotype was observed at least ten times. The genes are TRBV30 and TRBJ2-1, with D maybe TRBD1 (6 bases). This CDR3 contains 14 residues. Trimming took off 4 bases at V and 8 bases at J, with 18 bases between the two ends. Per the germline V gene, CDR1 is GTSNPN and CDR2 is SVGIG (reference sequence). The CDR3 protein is CAWTPPGALDEQFF. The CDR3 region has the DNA TGTGCCTGGACCCCTCCAGGGGCCTTGGATGAGCAGTTCTTC.

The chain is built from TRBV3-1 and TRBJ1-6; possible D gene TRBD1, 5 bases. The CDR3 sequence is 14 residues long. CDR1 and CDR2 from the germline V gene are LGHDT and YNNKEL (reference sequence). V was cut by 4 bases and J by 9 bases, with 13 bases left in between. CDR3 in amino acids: CASSPTVRASPLHF. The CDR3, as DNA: TGTGCCAGCAGCCCGACAGTTAGAGCTTCACCCCTCCACTTT.

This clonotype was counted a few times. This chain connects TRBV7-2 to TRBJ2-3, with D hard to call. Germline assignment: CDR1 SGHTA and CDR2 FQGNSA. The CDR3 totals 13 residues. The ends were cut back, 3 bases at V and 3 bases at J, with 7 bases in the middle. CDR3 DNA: TGTGCCAGCAGCTTGGTTTGGACAGATACGCAGTATTTT. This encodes CASSLVWTDTQYF.

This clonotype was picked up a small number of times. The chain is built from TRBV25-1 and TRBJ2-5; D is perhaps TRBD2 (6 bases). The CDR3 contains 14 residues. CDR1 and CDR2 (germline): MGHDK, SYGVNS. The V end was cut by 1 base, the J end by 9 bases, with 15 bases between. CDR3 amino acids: CASSELNSGLSQYF. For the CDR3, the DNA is TGTGCCAGCAGTGAATTGAATAGCGGTCTTTCCCAGTACTTC.

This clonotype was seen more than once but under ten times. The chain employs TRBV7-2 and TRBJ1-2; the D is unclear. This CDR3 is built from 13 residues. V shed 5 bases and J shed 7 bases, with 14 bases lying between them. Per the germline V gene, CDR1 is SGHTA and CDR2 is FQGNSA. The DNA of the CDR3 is TGTGCCAGCAGCCAGGATGGGTTAGGTGGCTACACCTTC. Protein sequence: CASSQDGLGGYTF.

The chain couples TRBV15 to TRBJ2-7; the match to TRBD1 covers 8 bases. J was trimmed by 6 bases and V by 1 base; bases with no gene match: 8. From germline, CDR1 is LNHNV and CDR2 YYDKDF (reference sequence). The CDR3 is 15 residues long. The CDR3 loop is CATSRGIQGAVEQYF. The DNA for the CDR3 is TGTGCCACCAGCAGAGGGATTCAGGGGGCCGTCGAGCAGTACTTC.

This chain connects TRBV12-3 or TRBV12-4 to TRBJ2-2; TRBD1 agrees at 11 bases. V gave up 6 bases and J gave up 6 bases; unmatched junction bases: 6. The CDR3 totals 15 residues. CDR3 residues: CASRLGTGGPGELFF. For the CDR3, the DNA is TGTGCCAGCAGGCTTGGGACAGGGGGTCCCGGGGAGCTGTTTTTT.

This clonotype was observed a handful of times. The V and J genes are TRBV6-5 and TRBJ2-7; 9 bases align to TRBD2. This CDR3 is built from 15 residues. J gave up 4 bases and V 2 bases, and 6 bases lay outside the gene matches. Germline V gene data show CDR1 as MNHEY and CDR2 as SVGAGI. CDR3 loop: CASSYRAGGLYEQYF. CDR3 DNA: TGTGCCAGCAGTTACAGGGCGGGGGGGTTATACGAGCAGTACTTC.